This entry features one T cell receptor (beta chain) sequence. One entry per CDR3 protein, called by TCRdb with MiXCR from the 5' RACE reads. The sample gives roughly 39,000 distinct CDR3 sequences, under 20% of which show up once; 2.5% to 3.5% is in the top ten. V was shortened by 2 bases and J by 1 base, with 10 bases between the two germline ends. The CDR3 length is 15 residues. Germline CDR1 and CDR2: SGHRS and YFSETQ. Sequenced: naive CD4+ T cells sorted from a lymph node. Noted subset: naive CD4+ T cells, CD4+CD45RA+CD25-. The TCR sequence derives from a female donor with breast cancer. The rearrangement uses TRBV5-1 and TRBJ2-1; D is perhaps TRBD1 or TRBD2 (6 bases each). The CDR3 region has the DNA TGCGCCAGCAGCTTTGGGGGGCCTTCCTACAATGAGCAGTTCTTC. Translated: CASSFGGPSYNEQFF.